The 17 T cell receptor beta chains below all came from one sample that was sequenced in a study of blood T cell repertoires in COVID-19. This table comes from immunoSEQ multiplex PCR, and its TCRdb copy is limited to in-frame clones, with some not included. The sample includes roughly 180,000 clones, 81% of them seen just once. Sequencing was carried out using PBMCs or T cells enriched from blood (not recorded which). These receptors were collected from a woman between 40 and 50 years old with acute COVID-19.

The chain has TRBV7-9 and TRBJ2-2, with 9 bases that match TRBD2. From germline, CDR1 is SEHNR and CDR2 FQNEAQ (reference sequence). V lost 2 bases, J lost 4 bases, and 2 bases stayed unmatched. CDR3 size: 15 residues. This CDR3 is CASSLTLAGTGELFF. The CDR3 nucleotides are TGTGCCAGCAGCTTAACACTAGCGGGCACCGGGGAGCTGTTTTTT. Together with reference TRBV7-9 and TRBJ2-2, the CDR3 gives the full variable domain: DTGVSQNPRHKITKRGQNVTFRCDPISEHNRLYWYRQTLGQGPEFLTYFQNEAQLEKSRLLSDRFSAERPKGSFSTLEIQRTEQGDSAMYLCASSLTLAGTGELFFGEGSRLTVL.

The rearrangement links TRBV14 to TRBJ2-2; the D gene is possibly TRBD2 (7 bases). CDR3 length equals 14 residues. Germline assignment: CDR1 SGHDN and CDR2 FVKESK. Trimming took 7 bases from V and 2 from J, leaving 11 bases between them. The CDR3, as DNA: TGTGCCAGCACGGGGGGCCATAACACCGGGGAGCTGTTTTTT. This codes for CASTGGHNTGELFF. The complete variable domain, with remaining parts taken from reference TRBV14 and TRBJ2-2, reads EAGVTQFPSHSVIEKGQTVTLRCDPISGHDNLYWYRRVMGKEIKFLLHFVKESKQDESGMPNNRFLAERTGGTYSTLKVQPAELEDSGVYFCASTGGHNTGELFFGEGSRLTVL.

The V call is TRBV7-9, the J call TRBJ1-4, with TRBD1 as a possible D gene (5 bases). CDR1 is SEHNR and CDR2 is FQNEAQ in the germline V gene (reference sequence). This CDR3 is built from 15 residues. V lost 5 bases, J lost 12 bases, and 22 bases lay in between. The CDR3 DNA is TGTGCCAGCAGCCCCTCTCAAGGGGCTCCTTCGGAACTGTTTTTT. Its protein product is CASSPSQGAPSELFF. The entire variable domain, with the rest obtained from reference TRBV7-9 and TRBJ1-4, is as follows: DTGVSQNPRHKITKRGQNVTFRCDPISEHNRLYWYRQTLGQGPEFLTYFQNEAQLEKSRLLSDRFSAERPKGSFSTLEIQRTEQGDSAMYLCASSPSQGAPSELFFGSGTQLSVL.

This sequence joins TRBV12-3 or TRBV12-4 and TRBJ1-2; no clear D. CDR3 length: 12 residues. Between the trimmed V and J ends, which lost 2 bases and 14 bases, there was a span of 15 bases. The CDR3 region is CASSLPIASRTF. The DNA for the CDR3 is TGTGCCAGCAGTTTACCTATCGCTTCACGGACCTTC.

This clone appeared a few times. The gene calls are TRBV11-2 and TRBJ2-3; 8 bases agree with TRBD1. After removal of 4 bases from V and 5 bases from J, the junction contained 11 bases not matched to a gene. This CDR3 region has 16 residues. CDR1 is SGHAT and CDR2 is FQNNGV in the germline V gene. The CDR3 spells CASSYIRTGNRDTQYF. The CDR3, as DNA: TGTGCCAGCAGCTACATTAGGACAGGGAATCGAGATACGCAGTATTTT.

The rearrangement joins TRBV19 to TRBJ2-4; 8 bases match TRBD1. Germline loops: CDR1 LNHDA, CDR2 SQIVND (reference sequence). V trimming: 1 base; J trimming: 3 bases; junction bases outside the gene matches: 8. The length of the CDR3 is 17 residues. The CDR3 protein is CASSIGRQGNYKNIQYF. Here the CDR3 DNA reads TGTGCCAGTAGTATAGGTCGACAGGGGAACTACAAAAACATTCAGTACTTC. The full variable domain, with the rest looked up from reference TRBV19 and TRBJ2-4, is DGGITQSPKYLFRKEGQNVTLSCEQNLNHDAMYWYRQDPGQGLRLIYYSQIVNDFQKGDIAEGYSVSREKKESFPLTVTSAQKNPTAFYLCASSIGRQGNYKNIQYFGAGTRLSVL.

The rearrangement uses TRBV11-2 and TRBJ2-3; 12 bases match TRBD1. The germline CDR1 and CDR2 sequences are SGHAT and FQNNGV. The CDR3 consists of 16 residues. V dropped 2 bases and J dropped 4; count of bases not matched to a gene: 4. CDR3 region: CASSLWDRGRSDTQYF. The CDR3 DNA reads as TGTGCCAGCAGCTTATGGGACAGGGGGCGATCAGATACGCAGTATTTT.

V and J are TRBV19 and TRBJ1-2, with TRBD1 matching over 9 bases. This CDR3 spans 15 amino acids. Germline assignment: CDR1 LNHDA and CDR2 SQIVND (reference sequence). J gave up 1 base and V 4 bases, and 4 bases lay outside the gene matches. The CDR3, as DNA: TGTGCCAGTAGTAAGGGACAGGGCCATAACTATGGCTACACCTTC. This translates into CASSKGQGHNYGYTF.

The V call is TRBV27, the J call TRBJ2-1, with D perhaps TRBD2 (5 bases). Trimming took off 4 bases at V and 7 bases at J, with 17 bases between the two ends. The germline V gene encodes CDR1 MNHEY and CDR2 SMNVEV (reference sequence). The CDR3 is 15 residues long. The CDR3, as DNA: TGTGCCAGCAGTTCCGCCGGGAATTTAGTGAATGAGCAGTTCTTC. Translation: CASSSAGNLVNEQFF.

The chain employs TRBV7-6 and TRBJ2-1, with D maybe TRBD2 (5 bases). The CDR3 is made up of 15 amino acids. The V gene lost 5 bases and the J gene lost 2 bases, with 13 bases spanning the gap. From germline, CDR1 is SGHVS and CDR2 FNYEAQ. CDR3 residues: CASSPGNSAYNEQFF. The CDR3 DNA follows: TGTGCCAGCAGCCCGGGGAACTCAGCCTACAATGAGCAGTTCTTC. Combining the CDR3 with reference TRBV7-6 and TRBJ2-1 gives the whole variable domain GAGVSQSPRYKVTKRGQDVALRCDPISGHVSLYWYRQALGQGPEFLTYFNYEAQQDKSGLPNDRFSAERPEGSISTLTIQRTEQRDSAMYRCASSPGNSAYNEQFFGPGTRLTVL.

The chain carries TRBV25-1 and TRBJ1-2, with a tentative D call TRBD1 (6 bases). This CDR3 has 12 residues. Germline V gene data show CDR1 as MGHDK and CDR2 as SYGVNS. V was clipped by 6 bases and J by 3 bases, with 8 bases between them. CDR3: CASSRGYYGYTF. CDR3 in DNA: TGTGCCAGCAGCAGGGGTTACTATGGCTACACCTTC.

This clone showed up just a few times. Other nucleotide sequences in the sample specify the same CDR3. The rearrangement links TRBV6-5 to TRBJ2-2, with TRBD1 identical over 10 bases. J was trimmed by 4 bases and V by 8 bases; bases with no gene match: 1. The length of the CDR3 is 13 residues. CDR1 MNHEY and CDR2 SVGAGI come from the germline V gene. The CDR3: CASRDRGTGELFF. CDR3 in DNA: TGTGCCAGCCGGGACAGGGGCACCGGGGAGCTGTTTTTT.

The chain employs TRBV20-1 and TRBJ1-4; D uncertain. Germline CDR1 and CDR2: DFQATT and SNEGSKA (reference sequence). Trimming removed 5 bases at V and 5 bases at J, with 6 bases between. The CDR3 spans 11 residues. This CDR3 reads CSASRNEKLFF. CDR3 bases: TGCAGTGCTTCCAGAAATGAAAAACTGTTTTTT.

The chain carries TRBV5-6 and TRBJ2-5; D is perhaps TRBD2 (7 bases). The V gene lost 3 bases and the J gene lost 5 bases, with 14 bases spanning the gap. The CDR3 runs 14 residues. CDR1 is SGHDT, CDR2 YYEEEE, per germline. Here the CDR3 reads CASSSPGGPETQYF. The CDR3 coding sequence is TGTGCCAGCAGCTCCCCCGGGGGGCCGGAGACCCAGTACTTC. The complete variable domain, with remaining parts taken from reference TRBV5-6 and TRBJ2-5, reads DAGVTQSPTHLIKTRGQQVTLRCSPKSGHDTVSWYQQALGQGPQFIFQYYEEEERQRGNFPDRFSGHQFPNYSSELNVNALLLGDSALYLCASSSPGGPETQYFGPGTRLLVL.

With regard to this clone: Other nucleotide sequences from this sample produce the same CDR3. The V call is TRBV18, the J call TRBJ2-5; 10 bases match TRBD1. Losses at the gene ends were 1 base for V and 1 base for J; bases not matched to a gene: 0. The germline CDR1 and CDR2 sequences are KGHSH and LQKENI. The CDR3 length is 15 residues. CDR3 in amino acids: CASSPRTGGQETQYF. The CDR3 coding sequence is TGTGCCAGCTCACCACGGACAGGGGGCCAAGAGACCCAGTACTTC.

The rearrangement uses TRBV11-2 and TRBJ1-1; D may be TRBD1 (5 bases). Germline CDR1 and CDR2: SGHAT and FQNNGV. V was clipped by 6 bases and J by 5 bases, with 10 bases between them. The CDR3 sequence is 12 residues long. CDR3 in DNA: TGTGCCAGCAGTCTAGGGGTAACTGAAGCTTTCTTT. Its translation: CASSLGVTEAFF.

This clone has just one count. The chain couples TRBV6-1 to TRBJ2-1, with D possibly matching TRBD2 (5 bases). V dropped 1 base and J dropped 11 bases, with 15 bases sitting between them. Germline lookup yields CDR1 MNHNS and CDR2 SASEGT. CDR3 length: 14 amino acids. Written as DNA, the CDR3 is TGTGCCAGCAGTGAAGGGCTAGCCGGCTCCAAGCAGTTCTTC. The encoded protein is CASSEGLAGSKQFF.